A selection of T cell receptor beta chains follows, all from one sample in a study of blood T cell repertoires in COVID-19. TCRdb keeps only in-frame clones here, not all; method: immunoSEQ multiplex PCR. The sample consists of approximately 500,000 clones, 88% of them appearing once. Source material: PBMCs or T cells enriched from blood (not recorded which). These receptors were collected from a middle-aged woman who had recovered from COVID-19. CDR3s include the opening cysteine and the closing phenylalanine or tryptophan. Fields, in order: D gene, V gene, clone size, J gene, CDR3 DNA, CDR3 protein. The D gene is left open where the match is weak. The size of a clone is reported for some rows only, either as once, few or many, or as a class for expanded clones.

-	TRBV19	-	TRBJ2-7	TGTGCCAGTGCATTACAGGGAACCCGCGTGCACGAGCAGTACTTC	CASALQGTRVHEQYF
-	TRBV6-4	-	TRBJ2-2	TGTGCCAGCAGTGCCGGCCAGGGCGGGGAGCTGTTTTTT	CASSAGQGGELFF
-	TRBV7-9	-	TRBJ2-7	TGTGCCAGCAGCTTCAAGAAAGGGGGAAGATACGAGCAGTACTTC	CASSFKKGGRYEQYF
-	TRBV10-2	-	TRBJ2-5	TGCGCCAGCAGTGTGTCCGGCGGCCAAGAGACCCAGTACTTC	CASSVSGGQETQYF
TRBD2	TRBV5-1	-	TRBJ2-1	TGCGCCAGCAGCAAGGAAGGACTAGCGGCCTTGGAGCAGTTCTTC	CASSKEGLAALEQFF
TRBD1	TRBV5-1	-	TRBJ1-4	TGCGCCAGCAGCTCGACAGGGTCGGCTAATGAAAAACTGTTTTTT	CASSSTGSANEKLFF
-	TRBV7-9	-	TRBJ2-1	TGTGCCAGCAGCTTACAGGACAGACTAAAGTTCTTC	CASSLQDRLKFF
-	TRBV5-5	-	TRBJ1-1	TGTGCCAGCAGCTTGTGGGAGGCCACTGAAGCTTTCTTT	CASSLWEATEAFF
-	TRBV11-3	-	TRBJ2-7	TGTGCCAGCAGCTTAGATCGGGTCAGGGCCTACGAGCAGTACTTC	CASSLDRVRAYEQYF
TRBD1	TRBV3-1/TRBV3-2	-	TRBJ1-2	TGTGCCAGCAGCCCGGGACAGGGAGGCTATGGCTACACCTTC	CASSPGQGGYGYTF
TRBD2	TRBV4-2	-	TRBJ2-3	TGTGCCAGCAGTCTCGGCTTTCGGGAGGGAGGGACAGATACGCAGTATTTT	CASSLGFREGGTDTQYF
TRBD2	TRBV11-3	-	TRBJ2-6	TGTGCCAGCATCACCATGGGACTAGCGGGTAGCTCTGGGGCCAACGTCCTGACTTTC	CASITMGLAGSSGANVLTF
TRBD2	TRBV7-9	-	TRBJ2-1	TGTGCCAGCAGCCCGATGGATGCGGGAGGGCAACATGAGCAGTTCTTC	CASSPMDAGGQHEQFF
TRBD2	TRBV4-3	-	TRBJ2-1	TGCGCCAGCAGCCAAGGATCGGGGCGGGAGGGGTATGAGCAGTTCTTC	CASSQGSGREGYEQFF
TRBD1	TRBV4-1	-	TRBJ2-7	TGCGCCAGCAGCCCCGGGACAGGGGGCGCGTCCGAGCAGTACTTC	CASSPGTGGASEQYF
-	TRBV6-2/TRBV6-3	-	TRBJ2-3	TGTGCCAGCAGTTTAATTACTGACTCTCGGGATACGCAGTATTTT	CASSLITDSRDTQYF
-	TRBV18	-	TRBJ2-3	TGTGCCAGCTCACCGACTGCTACAGATACGCAGTATTTT	CASSPTATDTQYF
-	TRBV29-1	-	TRBJ1-5	TGCAGCGTTGAAGAGTCAGGGGGCAATCAGCCCCAGCATTTT	CSVEESGGNQPQHF
TRBD2	TRBV5-1	once	TRBJ2-5	TGCGCCAGCAGCTCTAGCGGAGGCGGGGAGACCCAGTACTTC	CASSSSGGGETQYF
-	TRBV14	-	TRBJ1-5	TGTGCCAGCTCTCGAACAGGGTCAGATCAGCCCCAGCATTTT	CASSRTGSDQPQHF